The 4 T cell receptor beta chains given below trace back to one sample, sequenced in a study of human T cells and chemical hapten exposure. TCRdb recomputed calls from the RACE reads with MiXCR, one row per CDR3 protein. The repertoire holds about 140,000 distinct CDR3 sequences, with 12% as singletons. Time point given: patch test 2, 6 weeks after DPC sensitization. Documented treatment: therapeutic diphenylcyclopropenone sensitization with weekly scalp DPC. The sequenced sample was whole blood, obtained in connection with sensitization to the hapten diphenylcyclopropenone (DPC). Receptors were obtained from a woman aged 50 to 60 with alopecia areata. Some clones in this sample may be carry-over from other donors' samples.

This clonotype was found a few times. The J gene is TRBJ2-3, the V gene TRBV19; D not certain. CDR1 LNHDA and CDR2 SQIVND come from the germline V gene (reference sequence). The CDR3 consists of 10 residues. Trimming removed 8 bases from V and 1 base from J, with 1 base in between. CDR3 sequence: CASGTDTQYF. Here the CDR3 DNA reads TGTGCCAGTGGCACAGATACGCAGTATTTT.

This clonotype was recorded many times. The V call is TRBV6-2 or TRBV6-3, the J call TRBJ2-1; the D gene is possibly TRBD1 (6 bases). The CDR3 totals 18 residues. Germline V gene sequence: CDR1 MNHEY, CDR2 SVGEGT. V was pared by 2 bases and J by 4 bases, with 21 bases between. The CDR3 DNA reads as TGTGCCAGCAGTTACCCGCGGACAGTGAATGTGAGGTACAATGAGCAGTTCTTC. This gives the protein CASSYPRTVNVRYNEQFF.

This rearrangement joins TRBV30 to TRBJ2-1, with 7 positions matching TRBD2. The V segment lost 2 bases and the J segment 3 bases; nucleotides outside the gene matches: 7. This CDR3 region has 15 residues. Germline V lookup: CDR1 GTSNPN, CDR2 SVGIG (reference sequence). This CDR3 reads CAWSYETSRYNEQFF. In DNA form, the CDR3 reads TGTGCCTGGAGTTATGAGACTAGCCGCTACAATGAGCAGTTCTTC.

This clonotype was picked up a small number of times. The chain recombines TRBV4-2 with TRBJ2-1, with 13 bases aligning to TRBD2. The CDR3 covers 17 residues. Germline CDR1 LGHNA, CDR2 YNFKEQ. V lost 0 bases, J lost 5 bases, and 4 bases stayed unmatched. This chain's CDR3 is CASSQDLGTSGNNEQFF. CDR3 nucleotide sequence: TGTGCCAGCAGCCAAGATCTAGGGACTAGCGGGAACAATGAGCAGTTCTTC.